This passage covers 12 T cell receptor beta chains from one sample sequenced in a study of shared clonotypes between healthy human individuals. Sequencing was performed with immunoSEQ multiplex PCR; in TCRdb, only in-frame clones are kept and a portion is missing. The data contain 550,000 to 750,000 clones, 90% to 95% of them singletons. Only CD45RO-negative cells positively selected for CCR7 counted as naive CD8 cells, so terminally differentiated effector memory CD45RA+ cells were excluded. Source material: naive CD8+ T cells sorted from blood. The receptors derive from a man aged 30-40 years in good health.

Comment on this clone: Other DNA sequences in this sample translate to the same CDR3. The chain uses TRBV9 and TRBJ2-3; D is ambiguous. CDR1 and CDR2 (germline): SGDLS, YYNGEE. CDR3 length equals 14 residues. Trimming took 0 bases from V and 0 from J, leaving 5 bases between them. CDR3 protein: CASSVETSTDTQYF. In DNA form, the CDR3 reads TGTGCCAGCAGCGTAGAGACTAGCACAGATACGCAGTATTTT.

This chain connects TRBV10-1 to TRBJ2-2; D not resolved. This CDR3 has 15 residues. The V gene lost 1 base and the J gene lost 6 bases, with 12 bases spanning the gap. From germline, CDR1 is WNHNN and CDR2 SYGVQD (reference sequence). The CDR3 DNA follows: TGCGCCAGCAGTGAGTACGTTCCGGGTCCCGGGGAGCTGTTTTTT. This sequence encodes CASSEYVPGPGELFF.

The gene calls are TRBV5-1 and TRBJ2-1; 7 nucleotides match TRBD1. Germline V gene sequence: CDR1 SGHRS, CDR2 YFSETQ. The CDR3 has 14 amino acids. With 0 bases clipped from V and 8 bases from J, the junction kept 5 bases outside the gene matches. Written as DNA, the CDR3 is TGCGCCAGCAGCTTGGTACAGGGGTGGGATGAGCAGTTCTTC. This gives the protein CASSLVQGWDEQFF.

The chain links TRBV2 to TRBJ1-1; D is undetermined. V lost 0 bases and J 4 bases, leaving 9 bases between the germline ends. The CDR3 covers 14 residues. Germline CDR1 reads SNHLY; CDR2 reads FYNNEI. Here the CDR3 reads CASSEASGLTEAFF. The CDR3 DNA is TGTGCCAGCAGTGAAGCGTCTGGGCTCACTGAAGCTTTCTTT.

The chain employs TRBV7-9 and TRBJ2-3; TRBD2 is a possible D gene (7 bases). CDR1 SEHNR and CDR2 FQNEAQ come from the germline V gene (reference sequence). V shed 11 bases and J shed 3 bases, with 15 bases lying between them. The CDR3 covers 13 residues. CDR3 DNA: TGTGCCGAGGGGGAGGGCACGACAGATACGCAGTATTTT. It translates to CAEGEGTTDTQYF.

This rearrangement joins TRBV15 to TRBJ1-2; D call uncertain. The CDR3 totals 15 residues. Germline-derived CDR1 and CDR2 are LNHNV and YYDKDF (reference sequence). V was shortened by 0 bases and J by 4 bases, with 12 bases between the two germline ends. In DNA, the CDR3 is TGTGCCACCAGCAGAGATACTGGCTTAAGCTATGGCTACACCTTC. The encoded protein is CATSRDTGLSYGYTF.

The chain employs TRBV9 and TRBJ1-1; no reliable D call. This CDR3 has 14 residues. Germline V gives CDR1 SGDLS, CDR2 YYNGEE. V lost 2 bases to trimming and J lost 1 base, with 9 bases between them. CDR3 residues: CASSVYSQNTEAFF. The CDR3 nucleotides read TGTGCCAGCAGCGTTTACAGTCAGAACACTGAAGCTTTCTTT.

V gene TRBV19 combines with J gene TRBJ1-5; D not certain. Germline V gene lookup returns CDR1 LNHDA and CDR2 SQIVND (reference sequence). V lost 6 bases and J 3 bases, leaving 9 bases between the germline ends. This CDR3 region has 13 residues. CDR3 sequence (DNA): TGTGCCAGTAGATCCAGTTTCAATCAGCCCCAGCATTTT. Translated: CASRSSFNQPQHF.

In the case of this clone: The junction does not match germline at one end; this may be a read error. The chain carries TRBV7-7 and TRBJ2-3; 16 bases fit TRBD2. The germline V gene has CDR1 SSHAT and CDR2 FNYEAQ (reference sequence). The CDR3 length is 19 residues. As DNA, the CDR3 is TGTGCTAGCAGCCTCGGGGGACTAGCGGGAGGGCCGGACACAGATACGCAGTATTTT. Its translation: CASSLGGLAGGPDTDTQYF.

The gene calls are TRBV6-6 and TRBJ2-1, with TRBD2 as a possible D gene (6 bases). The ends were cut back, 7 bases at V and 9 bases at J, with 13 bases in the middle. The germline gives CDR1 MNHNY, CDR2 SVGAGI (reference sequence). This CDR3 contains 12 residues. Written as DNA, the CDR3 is TGTGCCAGCACCTTCGGGAGCAGTGAGCAGTTCTTC. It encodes CASTFGSSEQFF.

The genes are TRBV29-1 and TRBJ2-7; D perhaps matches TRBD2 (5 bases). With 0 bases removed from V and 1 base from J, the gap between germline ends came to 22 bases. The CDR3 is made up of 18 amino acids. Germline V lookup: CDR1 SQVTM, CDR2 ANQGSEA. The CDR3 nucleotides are TGCAGCGTTGAAGACACTAGGAAGGTCGGGATTGGATCCTACGAGCAGTACTTC. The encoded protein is CSVEDTRKVGIGSYEQYF.

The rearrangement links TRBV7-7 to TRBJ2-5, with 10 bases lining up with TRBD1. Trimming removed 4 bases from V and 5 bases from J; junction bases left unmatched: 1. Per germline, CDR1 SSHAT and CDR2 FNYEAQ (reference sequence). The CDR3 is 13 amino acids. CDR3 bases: TGTGCCAGCAGCTGGGGACAGGGGGAGACCCAGTACTTC. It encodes CASSWGQGETQYF. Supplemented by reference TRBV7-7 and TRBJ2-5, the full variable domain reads GAGVSQSPRYKVTKRGQDVTLRCDPISSHATLYWYQQALGQGPEFLTYFNYEAQPDKSGLPSDRFSAERPEGSISTLTIQRTEQRDSAMYRCASSWGQGETQYFGPGTRLLVL.